This entry lists 9 T cell receptor beta chains sequenced from one sample in a study of blood T cell repertoires in COVID-19. Generated by immunoSEQ multiplex PCR, the TCRdb table keeps only in-frame clones and is missing some. The sample records about 74,000 clones, about four fifths being singletons. Sequencing was carried out using peripheral blood. These receptors all come from a man aged 65 to 85 with acute or convalescent COVID-19.

The genes are TRBV7-6 and TRBJ1-4; 8 bases fit TRBD1. Trimming took 5 bases from V and 8 from J; bases not matched to a gene: 13. Germline V gene lookup returns CDR1 SGHVS and CDR2 FNYEAQ. This CDR3 has 16 residues. This chain's CDR3 is CASSPQGGGGKEKLFF. The DNA of the CDR3 is TGTGCCAGCAGCCCACAGGGGGGGGGCGGTAAGGAAAAACTGTTTTTT.

The chain couples TRBV19 to TRBJ1-1; the D gene is possibly TRBD1 (5 bases). Per germline, CDR1 LNHDA and CDR2 SQIVND (reference sequence). V gave up 4 bases and J gave up 3 bases, with 12 bases separating them. The CDR3 runs 14 residues. Here the CDR3 reads CASSTGGSDTEAFF. The DNA of the CDR3 is TGTGCCAGTAGTACGGGGGGTTCGGACACTGAAGCTTTCTTT.

A single count supports this clone. The chain has TRBV27 and TRBJ1-1; 7 positions match TRBD1. The CDR3 is made up of 17 amino acids. With 5 bases clipped from V and 1 base from J, the junction kept 13 bases outside the gene matches. Germline V CDR1 and CDR2: MNHEY, SMNVEV (reference sequence). The DNA for the CDR3 is TGTGCCAGCAGTCCGAGGACAGGACTCAACCGGAACACTGAAGCTTTCTTT. Encoded protein: CASSPRTGLNRNTEAFF.

The chain links TRBV7-2 to TRBJ1-3; a weak D match, TRBD1 (5 bases). This CDR3 is 16 amino acids long. Germline V gene lookup returns CDR1 SGHTA and CDR2 FQGNSA. Trimming removed 1 base at V and 7 bases at J, with 17 bases between. The CDR3 here is CASSLVGQGNANTIYF. CDR3 bases: TGTGCCAGCAGCTTAGTTGGGCAGGGAAATGCTAACACCATATATTTT.

With respect to this clone: An end of the junction does not agree with germline; a read error may underlie this. The chain uses TRBV24-1 and TRBJ1-5; TRBD1 matches at 10 bases. The CDR3 is 14 amino acids. Germline V gene data show CDR1 as KGHDR and CDR2 as SFDVKD. The DNA for the CDR3 is TGTGCCACCACGGGGACAGGGGCGGATCAGTCCCAGCATTTT. This codes for CATTGTGADQSQHF.

The chain combines TRBV6-5 with TRBJ2-1; D remains unclear. The V gene's germline CDR1 is MNHEY and CDR2 SVGAGI. CDR3 length: 15 residues. V lost 4 bases, J lost 0 bases, and 10 bases lay in between. The CDR3 coding sequence is TGTGCCAGCAGTTTCGCCTCGAGCTCCTACAATGAGCAGTTCTTC. Protein: CASSFASSSYNEQFF.

In its sample, this clone was seen once. The chain carries TRBV19 and TRBJ2-1, with a possible D match to TRBD2 (5 bases). The germline V gene has CDR1 LNHDA and CDR2 SQIVND (reference sequence). Trimming shortened V by 6 bases and J by 11 bases, and 26 bases separated the two germline ends. This CDR3 has 16 residues. CDR3 coding DNA: TGTGCCAGTAGCCGACTTCCCGGGAACCCGTCCACGAAGCAGTTCTTC. This sequence encodes CASSRLPGNPSTKQFF.

CDR3 region: CASRDPGQPSHYGYTF. CDR3 coding DNA: TGTGCCAGCAGAGATCCGGGACAGCCTTCTCACTATGGCTACACCTTC. The chain couples TRBV28 to TRBJ1-2; the match to TRBD1 covers 7 bases. This CDR3 has 16 residues. V dropped 6 bases and J dropped 3; count of bases not matched to a gene: 13. Per germline, CDR1 MDHEN and CDR2 SYDVKM.

This clone was picked up a small number of times. The chain joins TRBV9 to TRBJ1-1, with D possibly matching TRBD1 (6 bases). The CDR3 is 14 residues long. The ends were cut back, 5 bases at V and 1 base at J, with 12 bases in the middle. Germline V CDR1 and CDR2: SGDLS, YYNGEE. The DNA of the CDR3 is TGTGCCAGCAGGGCAACGACAGGGAACACTGAAGCTTTCTTT. It yields the protein CASRATTGNTEAFF.